This is a list of T cell receptor beta chains from one sample in a study of shared T cell receptors in the human thymus. Repertoires were generated with immunoSEQ multiplex PCR, while TCRdb's copy carries only in-frame clones and drops some. This sample has 650,000 to 950,000 clones, with 80% to 90% found just once. These data were also reused for a study on human thymus T cells.

Sample: thymocytes. The receptors stem from a girl in the first two years of life with a congenital heart defect. CDR3s include the opening cysteine and the closing phenylalanine or tryptophan. The D gene is left open where the match is weak. Where a row states a size, it is once, few, many or the class of an expanded clone; other rows omit it.

CDR3aa	CDR3nt	d_gene	abundance	v_gene	j_gene
CASSGSGGEGYTF	TGTGCCAGCAGCGGATCGGGGGGCGAGGGCTACACCTTC	NA	NA	TRBV9	TRBJ1-2
CASNIQGGAEAFF	TGTGCCAGCAACATCCAAGGGGGAGCTGAAGCTTTCTTT	NA	NA	TRBV5-6	TRBJ1-1
CASSPPRTSGGKCNEQFF	TGTGCCAGCAGCCCCCCCAGGACTAGCGGGGGGAAATGCAATGAGCAGTTCTTC	TRBD2	NA	TRBV5-4	TRBJ2-1
CASSPRQDMGNTIYF	TGTGCCAGTAGTCCCCGGCAGGATATGGGAAACACCATATATTTT	NA	once	TRBV19	TRBJ1-3
CAISESGTGVGTGELFF	TGTGCCATCAGTGAGTCTGGGACAGGGGTTGGCACCGGGGAGCTGTTTTTT	TRBD1	NA	TRBV10-3	TRBJ2-2
CASSRTGVDTGELFF	TGCGCCAGCAGTCGGACAGGGGTTGACACCGGGGAGCTGTTTTTT	TRBD1	NA	TRBV5-1	TRBJ2-2
CASSLIAGTGHEKLFF	TGCGCCAGCAGTCTCATTGCAGGGACAGGGCATGAAAAACTGTTTTTT	TRBD1	NA	TRBV5-1	TRBJ1-4
CASSFAQGHEAAEAFF	TGCGCCAGCAGCTTCGCACAGGGCCATGAAGCGGCTGAAGCTTTCTTT	NA	NA	TRBV5-1	TRBJ1-1
CASSLEFRGRPRFSTDTQYF	TGTGCCAGCAGCTTAGAATTTAGGGGGAGACCAAGGTTTAGCACAGATACGCAGTATTTT	NA	NA	TRBV11-3	TRBJ2-3
CATSRGGARGTHNEQFF	TGTGCCACCAGCAGAGGGGGTGCTCGCGGGACCCACAATGAGCAGTTCTTC	NA	NA	TRBV15	TRBJ2-1
CASSVPGTGSNTEAFF	TGTGCCAGCAGTGTCCCCGGGACAGGCTCTAACACTGAAGCTTTCTTT	TRBD1	NA	TRBV28	TRBJ1-1
CASSLRDSNGYTF	TGTGCCAGCAGTCTCCGGGACAGTAACGGCTACACCTTC	TRBD1	NA	TRBV6-1	TRBJ1-2
CASSYNIGSSYEQYF	TGTGCCAGCAGTTACAATATTGGCAGCTCCTACGAGCAGTACTTC	NA	few	TRBV6-5	TRBJ2-7
CASSLRQGDTQYF	TGTGCCAGCAGCTTGCGGCAGGGAGATACGCAGTATTTT	NA	NA	TRBV11-2	TRBJ2-3
CASSEAQGRAFGREQYF	TGTGCCAGCAGTGAAGCGCAGGGCAGGGCGTTCGGAAGGGAGCAGTACTTC	NA	NA	TRBV6-1	TRBJ2-7
CASSLKGLDYGYTF	TGTGCCAGCAGCTTGAAGGGGCTGGACTATGGCTACACCTTC	NA	few	TRBV7-9	TRBJ1-2
CASSPLAPRGTEAFF	TGTGCCAGTAGCCCCCTCGCCCCCCGGGGCACTGAAGCTTTCTTT	NA	NA	TRBV19	TRBJ1-1
CSAVGQPYEQYF	TGCAGCGCCGTGGGCCAGCCGTACGAGCAGTACTTC	NA	NA	TRBV29-1	TRBJ2-7
CASSLDRGRGFADTQYF	TGTGCCAGCAGCTTAGATCGGGGGCGGGGGTTCGCAGATACGCAGTATTTT	NA	NA	TRBV11-2	TRBJ2-3
CASSLGQGGDEQYF	TGTGCCAGCAGCTTGGGGCAGGGTGGGGACGAGCAGTACTTC	NA	NA	TRBV5-5	TRBJ2-7
CASSIGSRDGAYEQYF	TGTGCCAGTAGTATAGGGTCTCGAGACGGAGCCTACGAGCAGTACTTC	NA	NA	TRBV19	TRBJ2-7
CAEAVNYGYTF	TGTGCCGAGGCAGTAAACTATGGCTACACCTTC	NA	NA	TRBV2	TRBJ1-2
CASRRGTVSGNTIYF	TGTGCCAGCAGGAGAGGGACAGTCTCTGGAAACACCATATATTTT	TRBD1	NA	TRBV9	TRBJ1-3
CASSPGTTSGEQFF	TGTGCCAGCAGTCCGGGGACTACCTCCGGCGAGCAGTTCTTC	TRBD2	NA	TRBV6-1	TRBJ2-1
CASSPPAVAGGGNEQFF	TGTGCCAGCAGCCCCCCTGCGGTCGCGGGGGGGGGCAATGAGCAGTTCTTC	TRBD2	few	TRBV7-8	TRBJ2-1
CASRRRDRGAFF	TGTGCCAGCAGGCGGAGGGACAGGGGAGCTTTCTTT	TRBD1	NA	TRBV5-5	TRBJ1-1
CAISPQHTTHGYTF	TGTGCCATCAGCCCCCAACATACCACCCATGGCTACACCTTC	NA	NA	TRBV10-3	TRBJ1-2
CASSWDRGRTTDTQYF	TGTGCCAGCAGCTGGGACAGGGGACGAACAACAGATACGCAGTATTTT	TRBD1	NA	TRBV5-6	TRBJ2-3
CAISESVRRGETQYF	TGTGCCATCAGTGAGTCGGTCCGAAGGGGAGAGACCCAGTACTTC	NA	NA	TRBV10-3	TRBJ2-5
CASSEVLGDGYTF	TGTGCCAGCAGTGAGGTTTTGGGAGATGGCTACACCTTC	NA	once	TRBV25-1	TRBJ1-2
CASSLGVETGGDGYTF	TGTGCCAGCAGCTTAGGAGTGGAGACAGGGGGCGACGGCTACACCTTC	TRBD1	NA	TRBV7-6	TRBJ1-2
CASSTSGGEETQYF	TGTGCCAGCAGTACTAGCGGGGGTGAAGAGACCCAGTACTTC	TRBD2	NA	TRBV27	TRBJ2-5
CASRPPGQSNYGYTF	TGTGCCAGCAGACCGCCGGGACAGTCTAACTATGGCTACACCTTC	TRBD1	once	TRBV27	TRBJ1-2
CASSIHFHSGIGNTIYF	TGTGCCAGTAGTATACACTTCCACTCGGGGATTGGAAACACCATATATTTT	NA	once	TRBV19	TRBJ1-3
CASSQEGGVAYNEQFF	TGCGCCAGCAGCCAAGAAGGAGGGGTCGCCTACAATGAGCAGTTCTTC	NA	NA	TRBV4-1	TRBJ2-1
CATSRGRGAPYEQYF	TGTGCCACCAGCAGAGGACGCGGGGCTCCCTACGAGCAGTACTTC	NA	once	TRBV15	TRBJ2-7
CASGLSGTGTLGTEAFF	TGTGCTAGTGGTTTGTCGGGAACAGGGACCCTGGGGACTGAAGCTTTCTTT	NA	NA	TRBV12-5	TRBJ1-1
CASLTKGRTEAFF	TGTGCCAGCCTGACCAAGGGGCGCACTGAAGCTTTCTTT	NA	NA	TRBV6-1	TRBJ1-1
CASSPPGQGRPDTQYF	TGTGCCAGCTCACCGCCGGGACAGGGGAGGCCAGATACGCAGTATTTT	TRBD1	NA	TRBV18	TRBJ2-3
CASSDGRWGGYTF	TGTGCCAGCAGTGACGGCCGGTGGGGCGGCTACACCTTC	NA	once	TRBV6-4	TRBJ1-2
CASSQNPWAGNEKLFF	TGCGCCAGCAGCCAGAACCCATGGGCAGGAAATGAAAAACTGTTTTTT	NA	NA	TRBV4-3	TRBJ1-4
CASSLYRGPTEAFF	TGTGCCAGCAGCTTGTACAGGGGGCCGACTGAAGCTTTCTTT	TRBD1	NA	TRBV7-8	TRBJ1-1
CASSIDPVAGGRYNEQFF	TGTGCCAGTAGTATAGATCCCGTAGCGGGGGGCCGCTACAATGAGCAGTTCTTC	TRBD2	NA	TRBV19	TRBJ2-1
CASSLWLGGSGANVLTF	TGCGCCAGCAGCTTGTGGCTAGGGGGCTCTGGGGCCAACGTCCTGACTTTC	NA	NA	TRBV5-1	TRBJ2-6
CATSRRQRNSGNTIYF	TGTGCCACCAGCAGAAGACAGAGAAACTCTGGAAACACCATATATTTT	NA	NA	TRBV15	TRBJ1-3